This T cell receptor beta chain was observed in a study of spatial heterogeneity in lung cancer (dated by TCRdb to the late 2010s). Some background on the complete study: More beta-chain than alpha-chain transcripts were consistently detected, likely reflecting higher beta-chain transcript abundance. Nonsynonymous mutation counts, determined by whole-exome sequencing of tumor tissue, were related to TCR repertoire features. In non-small cell lung cancer, the study made a quantitative comparison of TCR alpha and beta repertoires among multiple tumor regions, matched nontumor lung and blood. In the raw uncorrected reads, each unique combination of TCR and UMI appeared on average more than ten times. Both alpha and beta chains were TCR-sequenced in samples taken at surgery, namely 220 tumor regions, around 70 matched nontumor lung samples and 56 PBMC samples. In tumor regions, TCR transcript counts showed a strong correlation with a T cell transcriptional module score derived from matched bulk RNA-seq. Points the paper makes about the study in general: Counts of ubiquitous and regional expanded TCRs correlated with counts of ubiquitous and regional nonsynonymous mutations, respectively. Confirming at a functional level the hypothesis that regional TCRs recognize regional mutations was considered to require additional single-cell paired TCR alpha and beta sequencing. Estimated TCR-seq coverage of tumor T cells was only roughly 7% for alpha chains and around 13% for beta chains. The tumor nonsynonymous mutation count correlated with the number of expanded alpha and beta TCRs within the tumor.

This clonotype is considered medium-sized (0.01 to 0.1%). Its antigen is currently not known. No quality values exist for individual bases; no much larger clone is one base distant. Germline trimming amounts to 2 bases on V and 6 bases on J, with 6 as the count of junction bases outside the gene matches. The germline V gene encodes CDR1 MDHEN and CDR2 SYDVKM. From the cysteine through the phenylalanine, the CDR3 covers 15 amino acids. CDR3 DNA only is kept here, 45 bases in frame from base 1. The protocol used for the library was 5' RACE. These reads were obtained on a NextSeq 500. To allow correction of PCR and sequencing errors, the TCR library protocol tagged every TCR cDNA molecule with a unique molecular identifier. On the authors' methods: Decombinator tools were used for TCR identification, UMI-based error correction and CDR3 extraction. TCRs above a frequency of 2 per 1,000, corresponding to the top 1% of the tumor frequency distribution, were defined as expanded. Expanded tumor TCRs statistically deemed absent (corrected P<0.05) from at least one tumor region were classed as regional, and all other expanded tumor TCRs were classed as ubiquitous. Each repertoire was subsampled 100 times to 5,000 TCRs, after which Renyi diversity was computed with the R vegan package. To build CDR3 similarity networks, amino acid triplet string-kernel similarity was used, and CDR3s were connected when their pairwise similarity was above 0.82. TCRdb cleaned the public reads at Q25 with fastp, built clones with MiXCR and kept in-frame beta chains. Each entry merges the rows of one CDR3 protein and shows their most common DNA and genes. These V and J calls originate from TCRdb's pipeline instead of the authors' own analysis. This sample is represented by several hundred distinct CDR3 sequences; 14% of them were singletons. Approximately 24% of the sample is in the top ten clones.

The label giving this sample's time point can be read as: sample taken at primary tumor resection. The donors were fewer than 90 patients from the lung TRACERx cohort who had early-stage, untreated non-small cell lung cancer. Without any cell sorting, TCR sequencing was performed on whole RNA extracted either from tumor and nontumor lung tissue or from cryopreserved PBMC samples. Patients were selected for TCR sequencing only if sufficient RNA was available from at least two tumor regions. A lung pathologist reviewed the tumor and adjacent nontumor lung specimens before the specimens were selected.

The specimen comprised lung tumor tissue, sampled at surgery. This clonotype originated in a male donor with early-stage non-small cell lung cancer. The V and J segments used are TRBV28 and TRBJ2-5, with TRBD1 matching 10 junction bases. The CDR3 protein sequence reads: CASSLKGQGRQTQYF. The base sequence is TGTGCCAGCAGTTTAAAGGGACAGGGGAGGCAGACCCAGTACTTC.